This TCR beta chain was sequenced for a study of T-cell reconstitution after alpha-beta-depleted transplantation in children. The authors prepared the TCRbeta library with unique molecular identifiers. One entry per CDR3 protein, called by TCRdb with MiXCR from the PCR reads. The repertoire holds some 500,000 distinct CDR3 sequences, with over 25% as singletons. The CDR3 is 16 residues long. The germline gives CDR1 SGHTA, CDR2 FQGNSA. V was pared by 0 bases and J by 0 bases, with 3 bases of the junction left unmatched. The J gene is TRBJ2-3, the V gene TRBV7-2, with 7 bases fitting TRBD2. The sequencing used PBMCs from the stem cell graft donor, collected from the stem cell graft. The source of this sequence is a human donor who donated a stem cell graft to a child with aplastic anemia. This CDR3 is CASSLADGRSTDTQYF. DNA of the CDR3: TGTGCCAGCAGCTTAGCGGACGGGAGGAGCACAGATACGCAGTATTTT.